This T cell receptor beta chain derives from a study of CD8+CD57+ T cells in acquired aplastic anemia. Study conclusions and caveats: Twenty-nine shared CD8+ CDR3s appeared highly expressed within patients' immunodominant clones. Researchers reported that CD8+ Simpson's diversity was not significantly different in patients versus controls.

Concerning this clonotype itself: The antigen is unknown.

Germline loops: CDR1 SGHRS, CDR2 YFSETQ. V gave up 0 bases and J gave up 0 bases, with 13 bases separating them. The CDR3 totals 17 residues. Genomic DNA provided the template from which TCR beta VDJ and CDR3 profiles were obtained. TCRdb analysed the reads with MiXCR anew, one entry per CDR3 protein. The table includes 150,000 to 200,000 distinct CDR3 sequences, around 66% detected once. Sequenced: sorted CD4+, CD8+, or CD8+CD57+ T cells (not recorded which) from PBMCs. This TCR derives from a human donor with severe aplastic anemia or a healthy control (not recorded which). The chain joins TRBV5-1 to TRBJ1-3; D gene unclear. CDR3 loop: CASSLGQADYSGNTIYF. Written as DNA, the CDR3 is TGCGCCAGCAGCTTGGGGCAGGCTGACTACTCTGGAAACACCATATATTTT.